A selection of T cell receptor beta chains follows, all from one sample in a study of T-cell reconstitution after alpha-beta-depleted transplantation in children. TCRdb processed the PCR reads anew with MiXCR; each CDR3 protein has one entry. Among nearly 200,000 distinct CDR3 sequences, approximately 6.8% were seen once, and the ten largest hold about 5%. Sequencing used PBMCs, obtained before TCRalphabeta/CD19-depleted stem cell transplant. The receptors shown here come from a girl under two years old with combined immunodeficiency, due to receive a stem cell transplant. Each CDR3 is given with its conserved first and last residue. The order of the fields is CDR3 protein, CDR3 DNA, J gene, D gene, V gene, clone size. The D gene is left open where the match is weak. Rows give clone size only sometimes, using once, few, many, or a class for an expanded clone.

CDR3aa: CASSSDGTGYKGNEKLFF
CDR3nt: TGTGCCAGCAGTTCGGATGGGACAGGCTATAAGGGTAATGAAAAACTGTTTTTT
j_gene: TRBJ1-4
d_gene: TRBD1
v_gene: TRBV28
abundance: many

CDR3aa: CASSVTETQGEAFF
CDR3nt: TGCGCCAGCAGCGTTACCGAGACACAGGGTGAAGCTTTCTTT
j_gene: TRBJ1-1
d_gene: -
v_gene: TRBV5-1
abundance: many

CDR3aa: CASSLGRIQETQYF
CDR3nt: TGTGCCAGCAGTTTAGGGCGGATACAAGAGACCCAGTACTTC
j_gene: TRBJ2-5
d_gene: -
v_gene: TRBV28
abundance: many

CDR3aa: CASSPSANTGELFF
CDR3nt: TGTGCCAGCAGCCCCTCGGCGAACACCGGGGAGCTGTTTTTT
j_gene: TRBJ2-2
d_gene: -
v_gene: TRBV12-3/TRBV12-4
abundance: many

CDR3aa: CASSKEELYEQYF
CDR3nt: TGTGCCAGCAGCAAGGAAGAGCTCTACGAGCAGTACTTC
j_gene: TRBJ2-7
d_gene: -
v_gene: TRBV7-2
abundance: many

CDR3aa: CASSLSGGQELFF
CDR3nt: TGTGCCAGCAGTCTGAGTGGGGGTCAGGAACTGTTTTTT
j_gene: TRBJ1-4
d_gene: -
v_gene: TRBV7-2
abundance: few

CDR3aa: CASGGFYSGANVLTF
CDR3nt: TGTGCTAGTGGAGGCTTCTATTCTGGGGCCAACGTCCTGACTTTC
j_gene: TRBJ2-6
d_gene: -
v_gene: TRBV12-5
abundance: many

CDR3aa: CASSILQVRGTQYF
CDR3nt: TGTGCCAGCAGCATTTTACAGGTTCGAGGGACCCAGTACTTC
j_gene: TRBJ2-5
d_gene: -
v_gene: TRBV7-2
abundance: many

CDR3aa: CASSFLAGEGTDTQYF
CDR3nt: TGCGCCAGCAGCTTTCTAGCGGGAGAGGGTACAGATACGCAGTATTTT
j_gene: TRBJ2-3
d_gene: TRBD2
v_gene: TRBV5-1
abundance: many

CDR3aa: CASSRHEIAEDF
CDR3nt: TGTGCCAGCAGCCGCCATGAAATAGCGGAGGACTTC
j_gene: TRBJ2-5
d_gene: -
v_gene: TRBV7-2
abundance: -

CDR3aa: CASSLLFRAGNTIYF
CDR3nt: TGTGCCAGCAGTTTATTGTTCAGGGCTGGAAACACCATATATTTT
j_gene: TRBJ1-3
d_gene: -
v_gene: TRBV28
abundance: many

CDR3aa: CASRPPSTDTQYF
CDR3nt: TGTGCCAGCCGTCCTCCTAGCACAGATACGCAGTATTTT
j_gene: TRBJ2-3
d_gene: -
v_gene: TRBV12-3/TRBV12-4
abundance: many

CDR3aa: CASSSPLYTEAFF
CDR3nt: TGTGCCAGCAGTTCTCCCCTTTACACTGAAGCTTTCTTT
j_gene: TRBJ1-1
d_gene: -
v_gene: TRBV12-3/TRBV12-4
abundance: many

CDR3aa: CASSYSPGNIQYF
CDR3nt: TGTGCCAGCAGTTACTCTCCCGGAAACATTCAGTACTTC
j_gene: TRBJ2-4
d_gene: -
v_gene: TRBV6-5
abundance: many

CDR3aa: CASSLRSGTGYEQYF
CDR3nt: TGCGCCAGCAGCCTAAGATCCGGGACAGGCTACGAGCAGTACTTC
j_gene: TRBJ2-7
d_gene: TRBD1
v_gene: TRBV4-1
abundance: many

CDR3aa: CASRQGGGYTF
CDR3nt: TGTGCCAGCAGGCAGGGAGGTGGCTACACCTTC
j_gene: TRBJ1-2
d_gene: -
v_gene: TRBV7-9
abundance: few

CDR3aa: CSVGTSTGELFF
CDR3nt: TGCAGCGTTGGGACATCCACCGGGGAGCTGTTTTTT
j_gene: TRBJ2-2
d_gene: -
v_gene: TRBV29-1
abundance: -

CDR3aa: CASSQVQGKYEQYF
CDR3nt: TGCGCCAGCAGCCAAGTACAGGGCAAATACGAGCAGTACTTC
j_gene: TRBJ2-7
d_gene: -
v_gene: TRBV4-1
abundance: many

CDR3aa: CASRRYAIGRHTDTQYF
CDR3nt: TGTGCCAGCAGACGGTACGCGATCGGACGGCACACAGATACGCAGTATTTT
j_gene: TRBJ2-3
d_gene: -
v_gene: TRBV3-1
abundance: many

CDR3aa: CSVEYGQGSSYEQYF
CDR3nt: TGCAGCGTTGAATATGGACAGGGGTCCTCCTACGAGCAGTACTTC
j_gene: TRBJ2-7
d_gene: TRBD1
v_gene: TRBV29-1
abundance: many

CDR3aa: CTCCVRLAGEESEQYF
CDR3nt: TGTACCTGCTGTGTCAGACTAGCGGGAGAAGAAAGCGAGCAGTACTTC
j_gene: TRBJ2-7
d_gene: TRBD2
v_gene: TRBV12-3/TRBV12-4
abundance: -

CDR3aa: CATSREGENYNEQFF
CDR3nt: TGTGCCACCAGCAGAGAGGGAGAAAACTACAATGAGCAGTTCTTC
j_gene: TRBJ2-1
d_gene: -
v_gene: TRBV15
abundance: many

CDR3aa: CSVQSDEQFF
CDR3nt: TGCAGCGTTCAGAGTGATGAGCAGTTCTTC
j_gene: TRBJ2-1
d_gene: -
v_gene: TRBV29-1
abundance: many

CDR3aa: CASSDRVRGNNEQFF
CDR3nt: TGTGCCAGCAGTGACCGGGTAAGGGGGAATAATGAGCAGTTCTTC
j_gene: TRBJ2-1
d_gene: -
v_gene: TRBV6-2/TRBV6-3
abundance: many

CDR3aa: CASTQVGGGSYEQYF
CDR3nt: TGTGCCAGCACCCAAGTTGGAGGCGGATCCTACGAGCAGTACTTC
j_gene: TRBJ2-7
d_gene: -
v_gene: TRBV6-2/TRBV6-3
abundance: many

CDR3aa: CSATLAGVYNEQFF
CDR3nt: TGCAGTGCTACACTAGCGGGGGTCTACAATGAGCAGTTCTTC
j_gene: TRBJ2-1
d_gene: TRBD2
v_gene: TRBV20-1
abundance: many

CDR3aa: CASSLASTAVDGSYNEQFF
CDR3nt: TGTGCCAGCAGCTTAGCCTCGACTGCCGTGGATGGCTCCTACAATGAGCAGTTCTTC
j_gene: TRBJ2-1
d_gene: -
v_gene: TRBV7-2
abundance: many

CDR3aa: CASSFGQGGNTIYF
CDR3nt: TGTGCCAGCAGTTTTGGACAGGGTGGAAACACCATATATTTT
j_gene: TRBJ1-3
d_gene: TRBD1
v_gene: TRBV28
abundance: many

CDR3aa: CAISEPGGGSYEQYF
CDR3nt: TGTGCCATCAGTGAGCCCGGGGGAGGCTCCTACGAGCAGTACTTC
j_gene: TRBJ2-7
d_gene: -
v_gene: TRBV10-3
abundance: many

CDR3aa: CASSIGGPGELFF
CDR3nt: TGTGCCAGTAGTATTGGGGGGCCCGGGGAGCTGTTTTTT
j_gene: TRBJ2-2
d_gene: -
v_gene: TRBV19
abundance: many

CDR3aa: CASSGGLITSEGQYF
CDR3nt: TGTGCCAGCAGTGGGGGACTGATTACCTCAGAGGGCCAGTACTTC
j_gene: TRBJ2-5
d_gene: -
v_gene: TRBV6-1
abundance: many

CDR3aa: CSASAYGGSYGYTF
CDR3nt: TGCAGTGCTAGTGCCTATGGGGGCAGCTATGGCTACACCTTC
j_gene: TRBJ1-2
d_gene: -
v_gene: TRBV20-1
abundance: many

CDR3aa: CSARDYPRSTGELFF
CDR3nt: TGCAGTGCTAGAGATTACCCTAGATCCACCGGGGAGCTGTTTTTT
j_gene: TRBJ2-2
d_gene: -
v_gene: TRBV20-1
abundance: many

CDR3aa: CAINYSPWNEQFF
CDR3nt: TGTGCCATCAATTACAGCCCGTGGAATGAGCAGTTCTTC
j_gene: TRBJ2-1
d_gene: -
v_gene: TRBV10-3
abundance: many